These T cell receptor beta chains were read from a single sample in a study of a mutant IDH1 vaccine in newly diagnosed glioma. Assay: immunoSEQ multiplex PCR; the TCRdb copy retains only in-frame clones and omits some. The data show under 40,000 clones, roughly 78% seen once. Their target antigens are unknown. The sample here was PBMCs, taken from a glioma patient whose treatment included an IDH1 peptide vaccine. The receptors shown here come from a woman between 40 and 55 years old with glioma. The CDR3 runs from the conserved cysteine through the conserved F or W. A D gene is named only where the DNA matches it firmly. A row's size may be missing; if present it is once, few, many or a size class.

v_gene	abundance	j_gene	d_gene	CDR3aa	CDR3nt
TRBV14	few	TRBJ2-2	NA	CASSRVDGGELFF	TGTGCCAGCAGCCGGGTAGATGGCGGGGAGCTGTTTTTT
TRBV6-5	NA	TRBJ2-7	TRBD2	CASTRGGGDYEQYF	TGTGCCAGCACCCGCGGCGGGGGTGACTACGAGCAGTACTTC
TRBV20-1	few	TRBJ1-2	NA	CSARWGYGYTF	TGCAGTGCTAGATGGGGATATGGCTACACCTTC
TRBV14	once	TRBJ1-3	NA	CASSQGLSGHGNTIYF	TGTGCCAGCAGCCAAGGCCTATCAGGGCACGGAAACACCATATATTTT
TRBV10-2	once	TRBJ2-7	TRBD2	CASRGTSGGREDEQYF	TGCGCCAGCAGGGGGACTAGCGGGGGGCGAGAGGACGAGCAGTACTTC
TRBV7-8	NA	TRBJ2-2	NA	CASSAAAGGELFF	TGTGCCAGCAGCGCGGCGGCCGGCGGGGAGCTGTTTTTT
TRBV21-1	NA	TRBJ2-5	NA	CASSRNPGRCQETQYF	TGTGCCAGCAGTCGCAATCCGGGACGGTGCCAAGAGACCCAGTACTTC
TRBV27	NA	TRBJ1-2	NA	CASGKVGYGYTF	TGTGCCAGCGGTAAGGTGGGATATGGCTACACCTTC
TRBV18	NA	TRBJ2-5	TRBD1	CASSPRGQEAFQETQYF	TGTGCCAGCTCACCAAGGGGACAGGAAGCCTTCCAAGAGACCCAGTACTTC
TRBV9	NA	TRBJ1-3	NA	CASSPGMVSGNTIYF	TGTGCCAGCAGCCCAGGCATGGTCTCTGGAAACACCATATATTTT
TRBV4-1	NA	TRBJ2-7	TRBD2	CASSHFTGTSEEQYF	TGCGCCAGCAGCCATTTTACTGGGACTAGCGAAGAGCAGTACTTC
TRBV10-3	NA	TRBJ1-2	NA	CAISEGEGYTF	TGTGCCATCAGTGAGGGGGAGGGCTACACCTTC
TRBV18	NA	TRBJ1-1	NA	CASSASNRENTEAFF	TGTGCCAGCTCAGCATCCAATCGAGAGAACACTGAAGCTTTCTTT
TRBV10-1	NA	TRBJ2-5	TRBD1	CASSESTGGIETQYF	TGCGCCAGCAGTGAGTCGACAGGGGGCATAGAGACCCAGTACTTC
TRBV10-3	NA	TRBJ1-5	NA	CAISRGGGNQPQHF	TGTGCCATCTCCCGGGGGGGTGGCAATCAGCCCCAGCATTTT
TRBV5-6	NA	TRBJ1-2	NA	CASSISGVLGNYGYTF	TGTGCCAGCAGCATATCAGGGGTACTAGGGAACTATGGCTACACCTTC
TRBV4-2	NA	TRBJ2-7	NA	CASSQDLGTYEQYF	TGTGCCAGCAGCCAAGATCTCGGTACCTACGAGCAGTACTTC
TRBV27	NA	TRBJ1-5	NA	CASSPMGLGSNQPQHF	TGTGCCAGCAGTCCAATGGGGCTAGGGAGCAATCAGCCCCAGCATTTT
TRBV30	few	TRBJ1-5	TRBD1	CAWGPTGGQPQHF	TGTGCCTGGGGACCCACAGGGGGACAGCCCCAGCATTTT
TRBV10-2	NA	TRBJ1-1	NA	CASSENTEAFF	TGCGCCAGCAGCGAGAACACTGAAGCTTTCTTT
TRBV6-1	NA	TRBJ1-1	NA	CASSDPDTEAFF	TGTGCCAGCAGTGACCCGGATACTGAAGCTTTCTTT
TRBV18	NA	TRBJ1-3	NA	CASSPVSGAGDSGNTIYF	TGTGCCAGCTCACCAGTTTCGGGAGCCGGAGACTCTGGAAACACCATATATTTT
TRBV6-1	NA	TRBJ2-1	TRBD2	CASKLGGYEQFF	TGTGCCAGCAAATTGGGGGGGTATGAGCAGTTCTTC
TRBV18	few	TRBJ1-5	NA	CASSPRSLNQPQHF	TGTGCCAGCTCACCACGATCCCTGAATCAGCCCCAGCATTTT
TRBV6-5	NA	TRBJ2-3	NA	CASSYRDLTDTQYF	TGTGCCAGCAGTTACAGGGACCTAACAGATACGCAGTATTTT
TRBV2	NA	TRBJ2-5	TRBD1	CASSEAGDRGSNQYF	TGTGCCAGCAGTGAAGCGGGGGACAGGGGTAGCAACCAGTACTTC
TRBV29-1	NA	TRBJ2-1	TRBD2	CSVDSGGGYNEQFF	TGCAGCGTAGATAGCGGGGGGGGGTACAATGAGCAGTTCTTC
TRBV9	once	TRBJ1-5	NA	CASSVGPDQPQHF	TGTGCCAGCAGCGTAGGCCCGGATCAGCCCCAGCATTTT
TRBV10-3	NA	TRBJ1-2	NA	CAISESNGVYGYTF	TGTGCCATCAGTGAGTCGAACGGTGTCTATGGCTACACCTTC
TRBV2	NA	TRBJ2-1	TRBD2	CASRPRRGGTSYNEQFF	TGTGCCAGCAGGCCAAGACGGGGGGGCACTTCCTACAATGAGCAGTTCTTC
TRBV20-1	NA	TRBJ1-4	NA	CSARDWRGLFF	TGCAGTGCTAGAGATTGGAGGGGACTGTTTTTT
TRBV9	NA	TRBJ1-6	TRBD1	CASSEKGARDSPLHF	TGTGCCAGCAGCGAAAAGGGGGCTCGGGATTCACCCCTCCACTTT
TRBV6-1	NA	TRBJ2-1	TRBD2	CASSAIERGGYYNEQFF	TGTGCCAGCAGTGCGATAGAGCGGGGGGGCTACTACAATGAGCAGTTCTTC
TRBV5-4	NA	TRBJ1-1	NA	CASSRAGLSDTEAFF	TGTGCCAGCAGCCGAGCGGGGTTATCGGACACTGAAGCTTTCTTT
TRBV10-2	NA	TRBJ2-3	TRBD2	CASSALAGATSTDTQYF	TGCGCCAGCAGTGCGCTAGCGGGGGCAACTAGCACAGATACGCAGTATTTT
TRBV5-8	NA	TRBJ1-4	NA	CASSLGGVTATNEKLFF	TGTGCCAGCAGCTTGGGTGGAGTGACCGCAACTAATGAAAAACTGTTTTTT
TRBV6-5	NA	TRBJ1-1	NA	CASRAPGTPNTEAFF	TGTGCCAGCAGAGCTCCCGGGACACCGAACACTGAAGCTTTCTTT
TRBV10-3	NA	TRBJ1-2	TRBD1	CAISEGQEVYGYTF	TGTGCCATCAGTGAGGGACAGGAAGTCTATGGCTACACCTTC
TRBV5-5	NA	TRBJ2-7	NA	CASSLPQGRREQYF	TGTGCCAGCAGCTTGCCGCAGGGAAGGCGCGAGCAGTACTTC
TRBV2	few	TRBJ1-4	TRBD1	CASDREGEKLFF	TGTGCCAGCGACAGGGAGGGAGAAAAACTGTTTTTT
TRBV19	few	TRBJ1-5	NA	CASRAGSTLQPQHF	TGTGCCAGTAGAGCAGGGTCAACGCTTCAGCCCCAGCATTTT
TRBV21-1	NA	TRBJ1-5	NA	CASNLRGSNQPQHF	TGTGCCAGCAACTTACGGGGTAGCAATCAGCCCCAGCATTTT
TRBV11-2	NA	TRBJ1-3	NA	CASSLEGDQRNTIYF	TGTGCCAGCAGCTTAGAAGGGGATCAGAGAAACACCATATATTTT
TRBV19	NA	TRBJ1-2	TRBD1	CASTFIRQGVNYGYTF	TGTGCCAGTACCTTTATCCGACAGGGGGTTAACTATGGCTACACCTTC
TRBV9	NA	TRBJ2-4	NA	CASSAGRGLAKNIQYF	TGTGCCAGCAGCGCGGGGAGAGGGCTAGCCAAAAACATTCAGTACTTC
TRBV19	NA	TRBJ2-7	NA	CASSFHSSYEQYF	TGTGCCAGTAGTTTTCACAGCTCCTACGAGCAGTACTTC
TRBV5-1	NA	TRBJ2-7	NA	CASSLGSGPGYEQYF	TGCGCCAGCAGCTTGGGGTCCGGCCCAGGGTACGAGCAGTACTTC
TRBV27	NA	TRBJ2-7	TRBD2	CASSLAASGASYEQYF	TGTGCCAGCAGTTTGGCGGCTAGCGGCGCTTCCTACGAGCAGTACTTC